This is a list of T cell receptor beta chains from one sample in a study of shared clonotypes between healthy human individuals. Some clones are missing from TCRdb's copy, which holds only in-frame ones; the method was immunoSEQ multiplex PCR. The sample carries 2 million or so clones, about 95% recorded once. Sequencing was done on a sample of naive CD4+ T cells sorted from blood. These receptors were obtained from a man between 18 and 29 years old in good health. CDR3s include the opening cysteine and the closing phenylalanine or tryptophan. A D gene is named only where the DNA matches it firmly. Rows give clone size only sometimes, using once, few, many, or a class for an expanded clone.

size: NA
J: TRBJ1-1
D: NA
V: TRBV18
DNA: TGTGCCAGCTCACCATCCCCAGGGAGTAAAGCTTTCTTT
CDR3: CASSPSPGSKAFF

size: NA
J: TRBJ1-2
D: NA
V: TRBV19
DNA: TGTGCCAGTAGGGACTTGGACAGTCGTTTGCTCTATGGCTACACCTTC
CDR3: CASRDLDSRLLYGYTF

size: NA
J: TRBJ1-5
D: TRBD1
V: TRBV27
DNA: TGTGCCAGCAGTGGACAGGGTGGCAATCAGCCCCAGCATTTT
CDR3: CASSGQGGNQPQHF

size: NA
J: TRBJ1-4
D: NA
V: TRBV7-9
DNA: TGTGCCAGCAGCTTAGCATCCGGTCTTAAAGAAAAACTGTTTTTT
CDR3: CASSLASGLKEKLFF

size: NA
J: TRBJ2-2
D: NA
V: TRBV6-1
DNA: TGTGCCAGCAGTGCCTCTTTCTTGACAGTATCGAACACCGGGGAGCTGTTTTTT
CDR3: CASSASFLTVSNTGELFF

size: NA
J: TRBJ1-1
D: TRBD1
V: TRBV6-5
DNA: TGTGCCAGCAGCGACAGGGCTGTGAACACTGAAGCTTTCTTT
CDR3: CASSDRAVNTEAFF

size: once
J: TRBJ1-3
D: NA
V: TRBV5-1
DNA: TGCGCCAGCAGCTTGGCCAATATCCCTGGAAACACCATATATTTT
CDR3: CASSLANIPGNTIYF

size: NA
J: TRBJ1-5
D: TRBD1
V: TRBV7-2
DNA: TGTGCCAGCAGCATCGACAGGGGTCAGTGGCAGCCCCAGCATTTT
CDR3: CASSIDRGQWQPQHF

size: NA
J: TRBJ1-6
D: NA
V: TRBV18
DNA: TGTGCCAGCTCACATTCCTCTCTGGGGGTTAATTCACCCCTCCACTTT
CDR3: CASSHSSLGVNSPLHF

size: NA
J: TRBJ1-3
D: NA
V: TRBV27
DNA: TGTGCCAGCAGTCCGACCTCGACAGGTAGAAACACCATATATTTT
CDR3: CASSPTSTGRNTIYF

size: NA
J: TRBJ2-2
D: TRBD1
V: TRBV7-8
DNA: TGTGCCAGCAGGGGACAGCCGAACACCGGGGAGCTGTTTTTT
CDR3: CASRGQPNTGELFF

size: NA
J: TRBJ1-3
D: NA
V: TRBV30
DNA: TGTGCCTGGAGTAATATGGCATTCAACCCAGTCGGCGCCTACGTGGGAAACACCATATATTTT
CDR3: CAWSNMAFNPVGAYVGNTIYF

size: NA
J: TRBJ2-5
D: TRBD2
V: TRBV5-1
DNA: TGCGCCAGCAGCTCAAAAAGACCAGGACTAGCGGGAGGGAGGGAAGAGACCCAGTACTTC
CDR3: CASSSKRPGLAGGREETQYF

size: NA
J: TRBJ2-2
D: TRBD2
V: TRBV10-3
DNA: TGTGCCATCAGGGCCGGGACTAGCGCCTTTGCGAACACCGGGGAGCTGTTTTTT
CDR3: CAIRAGTSAFANTGELFF

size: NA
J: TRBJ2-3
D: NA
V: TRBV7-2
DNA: TGTGCCAGCAGCACCCCTAGCGTTAGCACAGATACGCAGTATTTT
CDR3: CASSTPSVSTDTQYF

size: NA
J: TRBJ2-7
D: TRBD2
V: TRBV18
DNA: TGTGCCAGCTCACCAACTAGCGGGGGCGTAGACGAGCAGTACTTC
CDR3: CASSPTSGGVDEQYF

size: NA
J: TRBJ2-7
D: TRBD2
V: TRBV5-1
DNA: TGCGCCAGCAGCTTATCGCTAGCGGGAGTAACGTCCTACGAGCAGTACTTC
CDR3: CASSLSLAGVTSYEQYF

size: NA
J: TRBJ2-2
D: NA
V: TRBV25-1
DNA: TGTGCCAGCAGTGACGGAGGGCTCACCGGGGAGCTGTTTTTT
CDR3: CASSDGGLTGELFF

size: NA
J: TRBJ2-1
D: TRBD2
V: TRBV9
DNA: TGTGCCAGCAGCGTAGCCCAACTAGCGGCGTCCTACAATGAGCAGTTCTTC
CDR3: CASSVAQLAASYNEQFF

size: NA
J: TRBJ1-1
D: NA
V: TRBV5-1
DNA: TGCGCCAGCAGCTCAACAGGGAATCGGGCTGAAGCTTTCTTT
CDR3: CASSSTGNRAEAFF

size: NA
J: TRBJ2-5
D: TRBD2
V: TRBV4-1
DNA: TGCGCCAGCAGCCAACTGGGACTAGCGGGAATGGAGACCCAGTACTTC
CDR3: CASSQLGLAGMETQYF

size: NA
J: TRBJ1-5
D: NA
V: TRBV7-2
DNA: TGTGCCAGCAGCTTAACAGGAAATCAGCCCCAGCATTTT
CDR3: CASSLTGNQPQHF

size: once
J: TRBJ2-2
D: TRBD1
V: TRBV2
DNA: TGTGCCAGGACAGGGGTAGGGGCCGGGGAGCTGTTTTTT
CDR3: CARTGVGAGELFF

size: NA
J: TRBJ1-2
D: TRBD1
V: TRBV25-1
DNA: TGTGCCAGCAGTGACCAACCCGGGACAGGGAGGTCTGGCTACACCTTC
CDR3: CASSDQPGTGRSGYTF

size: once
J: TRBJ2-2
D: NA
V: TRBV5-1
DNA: TGCGCCAGCAGCTTCAATGGGTACACCGGGGAGCTGTTTTTT
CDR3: CASSFNGYTGELFF

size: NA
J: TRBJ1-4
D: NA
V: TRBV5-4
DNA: TGTGCCAGCAGCTTGGGGCCGTCAACTAATGAAAAACTGTTTTTT
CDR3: CASSLGPSTNEKLFF

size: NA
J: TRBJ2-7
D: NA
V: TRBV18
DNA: TGTGCCAGCTCGCCTAGCTCCTACGAGCAGTACTTC
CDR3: CASSPSSYEQYF

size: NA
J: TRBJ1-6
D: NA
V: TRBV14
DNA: TGTGCCAGCAGCCAAAACTATAATTCACCCCTCCACTTT
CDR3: CASSQNYNSPLHF

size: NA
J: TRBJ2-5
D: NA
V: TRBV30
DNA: TGTGCCTGGAGTGTAGGGATGCTAGGAGAGACCCAGTACTTC
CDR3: CAWSVGMLGETQYF

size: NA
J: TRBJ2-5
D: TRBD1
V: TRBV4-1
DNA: TGCGCCAGCAGCCTTCCGACAGGGGGCACGACCCAGTACTTC
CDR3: CASSLPTGGTTQYF

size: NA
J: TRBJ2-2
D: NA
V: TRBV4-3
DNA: TGCGCCAGCAGCCAAGATTTGGCCTCCGGGGAGCTGTTTTTT
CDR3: CASSQDLASGELFF

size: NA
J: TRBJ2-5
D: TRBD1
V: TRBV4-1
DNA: TGCGCCAGCAGCCCCCGGCCGGGACAGAAAGAGACCCAGTACTTC
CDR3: CASSPRPGQKETQYF

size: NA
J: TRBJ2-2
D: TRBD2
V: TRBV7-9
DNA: TGTGCCAGCAGCTTCCGACTAGCGGGAGGATCCGGGGAGCTGTTTTTT
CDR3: CASSFRLAGGSGELFF

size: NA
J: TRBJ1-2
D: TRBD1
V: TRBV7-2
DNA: TGTGCCAGCAGCTCTCGACAGGGGAACTATGGCTACACCTTC
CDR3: CASSSRQGNYGYTF